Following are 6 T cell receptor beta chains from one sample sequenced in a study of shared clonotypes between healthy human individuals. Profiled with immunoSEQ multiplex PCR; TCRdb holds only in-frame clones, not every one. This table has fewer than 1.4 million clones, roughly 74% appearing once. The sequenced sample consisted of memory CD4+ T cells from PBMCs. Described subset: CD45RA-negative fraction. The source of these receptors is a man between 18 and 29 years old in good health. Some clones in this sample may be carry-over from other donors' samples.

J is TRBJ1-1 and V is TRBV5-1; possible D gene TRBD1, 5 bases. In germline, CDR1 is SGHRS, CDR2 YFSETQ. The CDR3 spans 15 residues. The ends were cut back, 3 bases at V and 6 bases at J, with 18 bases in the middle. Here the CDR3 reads CASSSTGTATPEAFF. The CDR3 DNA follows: TGCGCCAGCAGCTCCACCGGGACCGCGACGCCTGAAGCTTTCTTT.

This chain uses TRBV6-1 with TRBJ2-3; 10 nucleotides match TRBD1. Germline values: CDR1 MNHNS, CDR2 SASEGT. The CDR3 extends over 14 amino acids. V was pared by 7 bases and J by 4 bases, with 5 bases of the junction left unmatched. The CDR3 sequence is CASTGTGESDTQYF. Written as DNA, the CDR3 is TGTGCCAGCACCGGGACAGGGGAGTCAGATACGCAGTATTTT.

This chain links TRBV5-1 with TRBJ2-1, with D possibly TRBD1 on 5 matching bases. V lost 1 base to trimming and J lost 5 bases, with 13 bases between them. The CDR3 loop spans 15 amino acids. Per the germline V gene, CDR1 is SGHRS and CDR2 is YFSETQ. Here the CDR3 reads CASSLLAGINNEQFF. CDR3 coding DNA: TGCGCCAGCAGCTTGTTGGCAGGGATTAACAATGAGCAGTTCTTC.

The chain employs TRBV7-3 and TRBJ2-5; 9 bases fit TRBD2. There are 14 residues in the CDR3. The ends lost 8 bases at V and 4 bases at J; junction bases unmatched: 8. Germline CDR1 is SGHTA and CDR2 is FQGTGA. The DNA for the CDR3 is TGTGCCAGCGGTTTGGCGGGAGGGGTAGAGACCCAGTACTTC. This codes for CASGLAGGVETQYF.

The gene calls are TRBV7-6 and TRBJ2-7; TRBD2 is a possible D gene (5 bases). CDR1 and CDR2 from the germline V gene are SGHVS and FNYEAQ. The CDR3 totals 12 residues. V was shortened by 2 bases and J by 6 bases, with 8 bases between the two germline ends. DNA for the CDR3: TGTGCCAGCAGCTTATACGAGGGCGAGCAGTACTTC. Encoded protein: CASSLYEGEQYF.

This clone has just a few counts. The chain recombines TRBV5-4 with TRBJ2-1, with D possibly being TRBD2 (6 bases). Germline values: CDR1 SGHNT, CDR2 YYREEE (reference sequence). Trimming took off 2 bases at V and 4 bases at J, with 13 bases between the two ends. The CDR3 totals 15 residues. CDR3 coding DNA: TGTGCCAGCAGCTTTTTTAGCGGCGGGTACAATGAGCAGTTCTTC. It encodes CASSFFSGGYNEQFF.